These T cell receptor beta chains were read from a single sample in a study of identical twins. TCRdb ran MiXCR on the 5' RACE reads and lists one entry per CDR3 protein. The sample carries approximately 280,000 distinct CDR3 sequences, less than 9% recorded once. A further study also used this sample, focusing on yellow fever vaccine responses in identical twins.

Sample: memory (CD45RO+) T cells sorted from blood. Receptor source: a woman younger than 35 in good health. Each CDR3 is given with its conserved first and last residue. A D gene is named only where the DNA matches it firmly. The size of a clone is reported for some rows only, either as once, few or many, or as a class for expanded clones.

clone_size | d_call | j_call | v_call | cdr3_aa | cdr3_nt
few | TRBD2 | TRBJ2-7 | TRBV20-1 | CSATAFGRGYEQYF | TGCAGTGCTACTGCTTTCGGGAGGGGCTACGAGCAGTACTTC
many | - | TRBJ1-5 | TRBV5-1 | CASSLLGDSNQPQHF | TGCGCCAGCAGCTTACTGGGGGATAGCAATCAGCCCCAGCATTTT
- | TRBD2 | TRBJ2-3 | TRBV20-1 | CSARDRVVIWREGPDTQYF | TGCAGTGCTAGAGATCGTGTGGTTATCTGGCGGGAGGGCCCCGATACGCAGTATTTT
few | TRBD2 | TRBJ2-5 | TRBV7-7 | CASSLGGRGRETQYF | TGTGCCAGCAGCTTAGGCGGGAGGGGACGTGAGACCCAGTACTTC
many | - | TRBJ1-1 | TRBV12-3/TRBV12-4 | CASSLKEWQGEAFF | TGTGCCAGCAGTTTAAAGGAGTGGCAAGGGGAAGCTTTCTTT
many | - | TRBJ1-1 | TRBV5-1 | CASSRRQQNTEAFF | TGCGCCAGCAGCCGGAGACAGCAGAACACTGAAGCTTTCTTT
- | TRBD2 | TRBJ2-7 | TRBV2 | CASSGGLIYEQYF | TGTGCCAGCTCCGGGGGACTAATCTACGAGCAGTACTTC
few | TRBD1 | TRBJ1-6 | TRBV7-9 | CASSLARTGEDSPLHF | TGTGCCAGCAGCTTAGCGCGGACAGGGGAGGACTCACCCCTCCACTTT
- | TRBD2 | TRBJ2-1 | TRBV19 | CASRLAGSSYNEQFF | TGTGCCAGCCGACTAGCGGGGAGCTCCTACAATGAGCAGTTCTTC
many | - | TRBJ2-7 | TRBV28 | CATKVRARTYEQYF | TGTGCCACCAAAGTGAGGGCACGGACCTACGAGCAGTACTTC
few | TRBD2 | TRBJ2-3 | TRBV29-1 | CSVGLAGGEGTQYF | TGCAGCGTGGGACTAGCGGGGGGGGAGGGTACGCAGTATTTT
- | - | TRBJ1-5 | TRBV20-1 | CSAKQETSNQPQHF | TGCAGTGCTAAACAGGAAACGAGCAATCAGCCCCAGCATTTT
- | - | TRBJ1-1 | TRBV9 | CASSVSPNTEAFF | TGTGCCAGCAGCGTCTCGCCGAACACTGAAGCTTTCTTT
many | TRBD2 | TRBJ2-3 | TRBV12-3/TRBV12-4 | CASSLKAGGAQDTQYF | TGTGCCAGCAGTTTAAAGGCGGGAGGGGCCCAAGATACGCAGTATTTT
many | - | TRBJ1-1 | TRBV9 | CASSAGTEALAFF | TGTGCCAGCAGCGCCGGGACGGAAGCATTGGCTTTCTTT
few | TRBD1 | TRBJ1-1 | TRBV12-3/TRBV12-4 | CASSLVTGGNTEAFF | TGTGCCAGCAGTTTAGTAACAGGGGGAAACACTGAAGCTTTCTTT
many | TRBD2 | TRBJ2-3 | TRBV12-3/TRBV12-4 | CASSTIAGGSTDTQYF | TGTGCCAGCAGTACCATAGCGGGGGGTAGCACAGATACGCAGTATTTT
large | TRBD1 | TRBJ2-1 | TRBV7-8 | CASSLLGQGVDNEQFF | TGTGCCAGCAGCCTCCTGGGACAGGGGGTCGACAATGAGCAGTTCTTC
- | - | TRBJ2-2 | TRBV19 | CASSISHTLGELFF | TGTGCCAGTAGTATCTCGCATACCCTCGGGGAGCTGTTTTTT
many | - | TRBJ2-2 | TRBV12-3/TRBV12-4 | CASSLKGTGELFF | TGTGCCAGCAGTTTGAAGGGGACCGGGGAGCTGTTTTTT
few | TRBD1 | TRBJ2-1 | TRBV5-6 | CASSLPSRGLSYNEQFF | TGTGCCAGCAGCCTGCCGTCGAGGGGGCTCTCCTACAATGAGCAGTTCTTC
- | TRBD1 | TRBJ1-1 | TRBV18 | CASSQQRTGLNTEAFF | TGTGCCAGCTCACAACAGAGGACAGGGTTGAACACTGAAGCTTTCTTT
many | - | TRBJ1-1 | TRBV6-1 | CASSEVGQAPNTEAFF | TGTGCCAGCAGTGAAGTGGGGCAGGCTCCGAACACTGAAGCTTTCTTT
few | - | TRBJ2-3 | TRBV5-5 | CASSTTPLREDTQYF | TGTGCCAGCAGCACAACCCCCCTGAGAGAAGATACGCAGTATTTT
few | TRBD2 | TRBJ2-1 | TRBV7-2 | CASSLAMGLYNEQFF | TGTGCCAGCAGCTTAGCGATGGGACTATACAATGAGCAGTTCTTC
few | - | TRBJ2-3 | TRBV6-2/TRBV6-3 | CASTNSDGTDTQYF | TGTGCCAGCACTAACAGTGACGGCACAGATACGCAGTATTTT
few | - | TRBJ1-6 | TRBV5-1 | CASSQQNDNSPLHF | TGCGCCAGCAGCCAACAGAACGATAATTCACCCCTCCACTTT
- | - | TRBJ2-1 | TRBV18 | CASSPMAARSYNEQFF | TGTGCCAGCTCACCGATGGCAGCGCGATCCTACAATGAGCAGTTCTTC
few | TRBD1 | TRBJ2-1 | TRBV29-1 | CSVRGSGTAYNEQFF | TGCAGCGTTAGGGGTTCCGGGACAGCCTACAATGAGCAGTTCTTC
many | - | TRBJ2-2 | TRBV27 | CATQGRGPGELFF | TGTGCCACTCAGGGTAGAGGGCCCGGGGAGCTGTTTTTT
few | - | TRBJ1-2 | TRBV6-1 | CASSEEWSVNGYTF | TGTGCCAGCAGTGAAGAGTGGTCAGTCAATGGCTACACCTTC
- | - | TRBJ2-5 | TRBV27 | CASSLGRNIQGPQETQYF | TGTGCCAGCAGTTTAGGGAGGAACATACAGGGTCCCCAAGAGACCCAGTACTTC
many | TRBD1 | TRBJ2-2 | TRBV11-2 | CASSLDGTGTGGTGELFF | TGTGCCAGCAGCTTAGACGGAACCGGGACAGGGGGGACCGGGGAGCTGTTTTTT
many | - | TRBJ1-2 | TRBV4-1 | CASSQEGALPYGYTF | TGCGCCAGCAGCCAAGAGGGGGCGCTTCCCTATGGCTACACCTTC